These 2 T cell receptor beta chains share one sample of origin, sequenced in a study of blood T cells in healthy people across ages. Then a second PCR, running roughly 6 to 12 cycles, was carried out with a sample-barcoded 5' primer and a J-beta primer mix. MiXCR, run by TCRdb on the 5' RACE reads, gives a single entry per CDR3 protein. The sample has around 1,700,000 distinct CDR3 sequences, about 30% seen once. The sequenced sample was blood. Receptors were obtained from a woman aged 25 to 39 in good health.

The chain combines TRBV5-6 with TRBJ1-2, with D possibly being TRBD1 (6 bases). From germline, CDR1 is SGHDT and CDR2 YYEEEE. The ends were cut back, 3 bases at V and 4 bases at J, with 13 bases in the middle. The length of the CDR3 is 14 residues. In DNA form, the CDR3 reads TGTGCCAGCAGCTGGGCCAGGGGTTCCTATGGCTACACCTTC. This codes for CASSWARGSYGYTF.

The chain recombines TRBV7-2 with TRBJ2-7, with D perhaps matching TRBD1 or TRBD2 (6 bases each). Germline loops: CDR1 SGHTA, CDR2 FQGNSA. Trimming cost V 2 bases and J 6 bases, with 20 bases left between them. CDR3 length: 16 amino acids. The CDR3, as DNA: TGTGCCAGCAGCTTACGGGGGCCCTCTCCCTCCGGCGAGCAGTACTTC. It codes for CASSLRGPSPSGEQYF. The variable domain in full, completed from reference TRBV7-2 and TRBJ2-7, reads GAGVSQSPSNKVTEKGKDVELRCDPISGHTALYWYRQSLGQGLEFLIYFQGNSAPDKSGLPSDRFSAERTGGSVSTLTIQRTQQEDSAVYLCASSLRGPSPSGEQYFGPGTRLTVT.